This T cell receptor beta chain was recorded in a study of molecular identifiers for immune sequencing clone quantification. Study-wide points: Spiked Jurkat TCR RNA equivalent to one cell was reportedly detectable in some 960,000 naive cells.

The CDR3 sequence is 20 residues long. Sequencing libraries of naive CD8 cells derived from around 20,000 to 1,000,000 sorted cells with 10%, 30% or 50% RNA. About this clonotype: Antigen unknown.

Library preparation followed earlier protocols using designated TCR primers. TCRdb called the PCR reads again in MiXCR, with one record for every CDR3 protein. There are around 300,000 distinct CDR3 sequences in the sample; over 20% occur only once, and around 0.7% lies in the top ten. The TCR was taken from a human donor in good health. Some libraries in this study had Jurkat cell RNA spiked in. The specimen sequenced was naive CD8+ T cells from blood, with Jurkat cell RNA spiked in. Specified subset: FACS-sorted CD8+CD4-CCR7+CD45RA+ naive T cells. The chain joins TRBV21-1 to TRBJ2-3; the table's TRBD2 call for D was not verified on the DNA. TRBV21-1 is given as a pseudogene. CDR3 sequence reads: CASTRLNTLAEKAHTDTQYF. CDR3 bases: TGTGCCAGCACGAGATTAAATACCCTAGCGGAGAAGGCCCACACAGATACGCAGTATTTT.